The 32 T cell receptor beta chains below all came from one sample that was sequenced in a study of response to subunit inactivated influenza vaccine. TCRdb reprocessed the RT-PCR reads with MiXCR, giving one entry per CDR3 protein. Among about 520,000 distinct CDR3 sequences listed, 6% to 9% were seen once. Sequenced material: PBMCs from blood, taken roughly 24 months after vaccination. The receptors stem from a man between 50 and 70 years old who received an inactivated influenza vaccine.

This clonotype was detected only a few times. This chain joins TRBV5-1 and TRBJ1-6, with 8 bases matching TRBD1. V shed 4 bases and J 7 bases; nucleotides not matched to a gene: 7. There are 15 residues in the CDR3. The germline V gene has CDR1 SGHRS and CDR2 YFSETQ. CDR3 residues: CASSTGQAGNSPLHF. For the CDR3, the DNA is TGCGCCAGCAGCACGGGACAGGCGGGAAATTCACCCCTCCACTTT.

This sequence joins TRBV12-3 or TRBV12-4 and TRBJ2-1; 10 positions agree with TRBD2. The CDR3 has 15 residues. Unmatched junction bases numbered 10, after V lost 6 bases and J lost 8 bases. For the CDR3, the DNA is TGTGCCAGCAGCAGAAGCCTAGCGGGAGCCGATGAGCAGTTCTTC. It specifies CASSRSLAGADEQFF.

This clonotype was observed at least ten times. The chain recombines TRBV6-2 or TRBV6-3 with TRBJ2-5; TRBD1 matches 7 bases. The CDR3 has 15 residues. Germline CDR1 MNHEY, CDR2 SVGEGT. Germline trimming cut 7 bases from V and 2 bases from J; bases unmatched to any gene: 10. The CDR3 here is CASTTDRVPQETQYF. The CDR3 DNA follows: TGTGCCAGCACCACTGACAGGGTACCTCAAGAGACCCAGTACTTC.

The table lists this clonotype with a few counts. CDR3 sequence (DNA): TGTGCCAGCAGCCCACGGAAGGCGGGAGTGAATACGCAGTATTTT. Protein: CASSPRKAGVNTQYF. This chain uses TRBV5-6 with TRBJ2-3; TRBD2 agrees at 7 bases. This CDR3 has 15 residues. Germline V gene data show CDR1 as SGHDT and CDR2 as YYEEEE. The junction had 12 bases not matched to a gene; V was cut back by 4 bases and J by 7 bases.

In this sample, this clonotype turned up many times. This chain connects TRBV9 to TRBJ2-3, with D maybe TRBD1 (6 bases). Trimming removed 3 bases at V and 2 bases at J, with 10 bases between. Germline lookup yields CDR1 SGDLS and CDR2 YYNGEE. This CDR3 has 14 residues. CDR3 protein: CASSARGNTDTQYF. In nucleotides, the CDR3 is TGTGCCAGCAGCGCCAGGGGAAACACAGATACGCAGTATTTT.

This rearrangement joins TRBV24-1 to TRBJ2-3; D is unclear. The V gene lost 1 base and the J gene lost 8 bases, with 12 bases spanning the gap. This CDR3 has 14 residues. In germline, CDR1 is KGHDR, CDR2 SFDVKD. CDR3 bases: TGTGCCACCAGTGATTTACCCACATCCGGTACGCAGTATTTT. It is translated as CATSDLPTSGTQYF.

The chain has TRBV5-1 and TRBJ1-1; D unresolved. CDR3 length: 16 amino acids. Trimming removed 3 bases at V and 0 bases at J, with 15 bases between. Germline CDR1 and CDR2: SGHRS and YFSETQ. The CDR3, as DNA: TGCGCCAGCAGCTCCGGACCAGGAGGCATGAACACTGAAGCTTTCTTT. Translated: CASSSGPGGMNTEAFF. The full variable domain, completed using reference TRBV5-1 and TRBJ1-1, is KAGVTQTPRYLIKTRGQQVTLSCSPISGHRSVSWYQQTPGQGLQFLFEYFSETQRNKGNFPGRFSGRQFSNSRSEMNVSTLELGDSALYLCASSSGPGGMNTEAFFGQGTRLTVV.

CDR3 bases: TGTGCCAGCAGTTCCCAGGAAAAACTGTTTTTT. Encoded protein: CASSSQEKLFF. This rearrangement joins TRBV7-9 to TRBJ1-4; the D is unclear. V was clipped by 6 bases and J by 8 bases, with 7 bases between them. Germline CDR1 and CDR2: SEHNR and FQNEAQ (reference sequence). CDR3 size: 11 residues.

This clonotype was found a few times. The gene calls are TRBV6-2 or TRBV6-3 and TRBJ1-5, with D unclear. The germline CDR1 and CDR2 sequences are MNHEY and SVGEGT. V lost 6 bases and J lost 3, with 15 bases in between. CDR3 length: 15 residues. In nucleotides, the CDR3 is TGTGCCAGCAGAGATAAAGTCCAGTACAATCAGCCCCAGCATTTT. Translating gives CASRDKVQYNQPQHF.

The rearrangement uses TRBV9 and TRBJ2-3, with no clear D. The CDR3 has 13 residues. The V and J ends lost 0 bases and 7 bases respectively, with 9 bases between them. CDR1 and CDR2 from the germline V gene are SGDLS and YYNGEE. The CDR3 region has the DNA TGTGCCAGCAGCGTAGAAACGGTCCATACGCAGTATTTT. It codes for CASSVETVHTQYF. Based on the CDR3 plus reference TRBV9 and TRBJ2-3, the full variable domain is DSGVTQTPKHLITATGQRVTLRCSPRSGDLSVYWYQQSLDQGLQFLIQYYNGEERAKGNILERFSAQQFPDLHSELNLSSLELGDSALYFCASSVETVHTQYFGPGTRLTVL.

The rearrangement uses TRBV28 and TRBJ2-7; D uncertain. This CDR3 comprises 10 residues. The V and J ends lost 8 bases and 5 bases respectively, with 7 bases between them. In germline, CDR1 is MDHEN, CDR2 SYDVKM. CDR3 in DNA: TGTGCCAGCCCGGTCGACGAGCAGTACTTC. Encoded protein: CASPVDEQYF.

CDR3 residues: CASSISGTGLSGELFF. CDR3 coding DNA: TGTGCCAGCAGCATTTCCGGGACAGGTTTGTCCGGGGAGCTGTTTTTT. The rearrangement uses TRBV28 and TRBJ2-2; 8 bases match TRBD1. Per the germline V gene, CDR1 is MDHEN and CDR2 is SYDVKM. The J segment lost 6 bases and the V segment lost 6 bases, leaving 12 bases of the junction unmatched. The CDR3 length is 16 residues.

This clonotype was seen at least ten times. V usage is TRBV7-2 and J usage is TRBJ1-6, with D tentatively TRBD1 (5 bases). V gave up 2 bases and J gave up 7 bases, with 12 bases separating them. The CDR3 has 15 amino acids. CDR1 and CDR2 (germline): SGHTA, FQGNSA. CDR3 amino acids: CASSLTGLQNSPLHF. The DNA of the CDR3 is TGTGCCAGCAGCTTAACGGGACTACAGAATTCACCCCTCCACTTT. Together with reference TRBV7-2 and TRBJ1-6, the CDR3 gives the full variable domain: GAGVSQSPSNKVTEKGKDVELRCDPISGHTALYWYRQSLGQGLEFLIYFQGNSAPDKSGLPSDRFSAERTGGSVSTLTIQRTQQEDSAVYLCASSLTGLQNSPLHFGNGTRLTVT.

This clonotype was seen only a few times. The V and J genes are TRBV11-2 and TRBJ2-7; D not certain. Germline V gene data show CDR1 as SGHAT and CDR2 as FQNNGV. Trimming cost V 1 base and J 5 bases, with 6 bases left between them. The CDR3 spans 12 residues. CDR3 in DNA: TGTGCCAGCAGCTTAGGTTTCGACGAGCAGTACTTC. This translates into CASSLGFDEQYF.

This clonotype has just a few counts. This chain links TRBV27 with TRBJ2-1; 11 bases agree with TRBD1. The junction had 2 bases not matched to a gene; V was cut back by 6 bases and J by 7 bases. The CDR3 has 13 residues. Germline CDR1 MNHEY, CDR2 SMNVEV (reference sequence). In DNA, the CDR3 is TGTGCCAGCAGGGGGACAGGGGGGAATGAGCAGTTCTTC. Its translation is CASRGTGGNEQFF.

This clonotype was picked up many times. This chain connects TRBV5-1 to TRBJ1-1; no clear D gene. The CDR3 length is 12 residues. The germline CDR1 and CDR2 sequences are SGHRS and YFSETQ. Deletions cut 1 base from V and 6 bases from J, with 7 bases between. CDR3 nucleotides: TGCGCCAGCAGCTTGAGCGGGTCTGAAGCTTTCTTT. Encoded protein: CASSLSGSEAFF. Supplemented by reference TRBV5-1 and TRBJ1-1, the full variable domain reads KAGVTQTPRYLIKTRGQQVTLSCSPISGHRSVSWYQQTPGQGLQFLFEYFSETQRNKGNFPGRFSGRQFSNSRSEMNVSTLELGDSALYLCASSLSGSEAFFGQGTRLTVV.

The chain couples TRBV20-1 to TRBJ2-3; 8 positions agree with TRBD2. Germline CDR1 reads DFQATT; CDR2 reads SNEGSKA (reference sequence). The junction had 4 bases not matched to a gene; V was cut back by 3 bases and J by 2 bases. This CDR3 comprises 14 residues. This CDR3 is CSASGRVDTDTQYF. Here the CDR3 DNA reads TGCAGTGCTAGCGGGAGGGTAGACACAGATACGCAGTATTTT.

This clonotype was observed at least ten times. The chain couples TRBV20-1 to TRBJ2-3; possibly TRBD1 for D (6 bases). V gave up 2 bases and J gave up 0 bases, with 9 bases separating them. CDR1 and CDR2 from the germline V gene are DFQATT and SNEGSKA (reference sequence). The CDR3 totals 14 residues. The CDR3, as DNA: TGCAGTGCTAGACAGGGGAAGAGCACAGATACGCAGTATTTT. Its translation is CSARQGKSTDTQYF.

The V call is TRBV9, the J call TRBJ2-3; weak D call: TRBD2 (6 bases). Trimming took 3 bases from V and 0 from J, leaving 14 bases between them. The CDR3 sequence is 16 residues long. Germline assignment: CDR1 SGDLS and CDR2 YYNGEE. The CDR3 DNA reads TGTGCCAGCAGCGGATTTTTAGCGGCTAGCACAGATACGCAGTATTTT. Residues: CASSGFLAASTDTQYF. The whole variable domain, remainder taken from reference TRBV9 and TRBJ2-3, is DSGVTQTPKHLITATGQRVTLRCSPRSGDLSVYWYQQSLDQGLQFLIQYYNGEERAKGNILERFSAQQFPDLHSELNLSSLELGDSALYFCASSGFLAASTDTQYFGPGTRLTVL.

This clonotype has a handful of counts. The V call is TRBV12-3 or TRBV12-4, the J call TRBJ1-1, with unresolved D. Trimming took 3 bases from V and 2 from J, leaving 4 bases between them. The CDR3 loop spans 12 amino acids. The DNA of the CDR3 is TGTGCCAGCAGTTTCGTTAACACTGAAGCTTTCTTT. It is translated as CASSFVNTEAFF.

The chain uses TRBV7-3 and TRBJ1-1; D is uncertain. CDR1 and CDR2 (germline): SGHTA, FQGTGA. V lost 5 bases to trimming and J lost 2 bases, with 9 bases between them. CDR3 size: 13 residues. CDR3 nucleotides: TGTGCCAGCAGCCCGAACTTAAACACTGAAGCTTTCTTT. Amino acids: CASSPNLNTEAFF.

This clonotype was seen at least ten times. The V gene is TRBV29-1, the J gene TRBJ1-1, with 9 bases matching TRBD1. Germline CDR1 SQVTM, CDR2 ANQGSEA. The CDR3 is made up of 18 amino acids. J was trimmed by 0 bases and V by 2 bases; bases with no gene match: 13. CDR3 amino acids: CSVELYDRGALMNTEAFF. CDR3 nucleotides: TGCAGCGTTGAACTATATGACAGGGGGGCCCTTATGAACACTGAAGCTTTCTTT.

The sample holds a few counts of this clonotype. The chain has TRBV4-1 and TRBJ2-1; TRBD1 might be the D (6 bases). The CDR3 is made up of 16 amino acids. V lost 1 base to trimming and J lost 0 bases, with 10 bases between them. The V gene's germline CDR1 is MGHRA and CDR2 YSYEKL. As DNA, the CDR3 is TGCGCCAGCAGCCAAGCACGAGGGGGCTCCTACAATGAGCAGTTCTTC. Protein product: CASSQARGGSYNEQFF.

A note on this clonotype: Given a much more abundant clone one base away, this may be a read error. The chain carries TRBV5-1 and TRBJ2-5; TRBD1 aligns across 7 bases. The V segment lost 4 bases and the J segment 5 bases; nucleotides outside the gene matches: 11. Germline CDR1 SGHRS, CDR2 YFSETQ. There are 15 residues in the CDR3. The CDR3 loop reads CASSARTGARETQYF. In DNA form, the CDR3 reads TGCGCCAGCAGCGCCCGAACAGGGGCCAGGGAGACCCAGTACTTC.

This clonotype has a handful of counts. V is TRBV15 and J is TRBJ1-2, with TRBD1 identical over 7 bases. CDR1 and CDR2 from the germline V gene are LNHNV and YYDKDF (reference sequence). The CDR3 length is 15 residues. V was clipped by 0 bases and J by 5 bases; unmatched bases: 6. The CDR3 loop is CATSRDLGTEYGYTF. The DNA of the CDR3 is TGTGCCACCAGCAGAGATCTTGGGACAGAGTATGGCTACACCTTC.

The table lists this clonotype with a few counts. The chain carries TRBV12-3 or TRBV12-4 and TRBJ1-1; D possibly corresponds to TRBD1 (5 bases). The V end was cut by 3 bases, the J end by 0 bases, with 11 bases between. The CDR3 runs 15 residues. CDR3 loop: CASSFEGILNTEAFF. The CDR3 DNA reads as TGTGCCAGCAGTTTTGAGGGGATCCTGAACACTGAAGCTTTCTTT.

Ten or more counts support this clonotype. This chain joins TRBV3-1 and TRBJ2-1; D gene unclear. This CDR3 has 15 residues. In germline, CDR1 is LGHDT, CDR2 YNNKEL (reference sequence). The V gene lost 1 base and the J gene lost 4 bases, with 11 bases spanning the gap. The CDR3 nucleotides read TGTGCCAGCAGCCAAGCCTTGGGCAGATACAATGAGCAGTTCTTC. It encodes CASSQALGRYNEQFF.

The chain combines TRBV5-1 with TRBJ2-3, with 12 positions matching TRBD1. There are 16 residues in the CDR3. The V gene end was trimmed by 4 bases and the J gene end by 4 bases; junction bases not matched to a gene: 7. In germline, CDR1 is SGHRS, CDR2 YFSETQ. The chain's CDR3 is CASSPSGTGGADTQYF. Here the CDR3 DNA reads TGCGCCAGCAGCCCTTCCGGGACAGGGGGCGCAGATACGCAGTATTTT. The full variable domain, completed using reference TRBV5-1 and TRBJ2-3, is KAGVTQTPRYLIKTRGQQVTLSCSPISGHRSVSWYQQTPGQGLQFLFEYFSETQRNKGNFPGRFSGRQFSNSRSEMNVSTLELGDSALYLCASSPSGTGGADTQYFGPGTRLTVL.

This clonotype was seen only a few times. The chain recombines TRBV4-2 with TRBJ2-5, with 12 positions matching TRBD1. The germline V gene encodes CDR1 LGHNA and CDR2 YNFKEQ. The CDR3 runs to 16 residues. Losses at the gene ends were 3 bases for V and 2 bases for J; bases not matched to a gene: 4. The CDR3 protein is CASSHWGQGAQETQYF. The DNA for the CDR3 is TGTGCCAGCAGCCATTGGGGACAGGGGGCTCAAGAGACCCAGTACTTC.

CDR3 sequence: CSAYRAGGDTGELFF. Written as DNA, the CDR3 is TGCAGTGCTTATCGGGCAGGGGGAGACACCGGGGAGCTGTTTTTT. The rearrangement uses TRBV20-1 and TRBJ2-2, with 7 bases fitting TRBD1. V trimming: 5 bases; J trimming: 3 bases; junction bases outside the gene matches: 9. CDR1 and CDR2 from the germline V gene are DFQATT and SNEGSKA (reference sequence). This CDR3 spans 15 amino acids.

The chain carries TRBV6-2 or TRBV6-3 and TRBJ2-7; D is tentatively TRBD1 or TRBD2 (6 bases each). V was clipped by 5 bases and J by 4 bases, with 15 bases between them. Germline loops: CDR1 MNHEY, CDR2 SVGEGT. The CDR3 is 14 amino acids. CDR3 sequence (DNA): TGTGCCAGCAGTGAGGGGGGCAGATTTTACGAGCAGTACTTC. It is translated as CASSEGGRFYEQYF.

This clonotype was detected ten times or more. V and J are TRBV25-1 and TRBJ1-4; D is undetermined. CDR3 size: 13 residues. V was cut by 5 bases and J by 8 bases, with 12 bases left in between. Germline V gene data show CDR1 as MGHDK and CDR2 as SYGVNS. The CDR3 spells CASSTGILEKLFF. The CDR3 DNA reads TGTGCCAGCAGTACCGGGATTCTAGAAAAACTGTTTTTT.